This T cell receptor beta chain was recovered during a study of coeliac disease. Study outcomes and limitations: Active celiac intraepithelial and lamina propria samples had lower TRB and TRG clonality than control samples.

As concerns this clone: What it binds is unknown.

Assay used: immunoSEQ multiplex PCR; TCRdb lists only in-frame clones, some missing. The data contain a few thousand clones, 68% of them singletons. The CDR3 has 14 amino acids. Germline lookup yields CDR1 SGHRS and CDR2 YFSETQ. V was clipped by 5 bases and J by 4 bases; unmatched bases: 6. The sequence was collected from a woman between 18 and 29 years old with active celiac disease. Sequencing used intraepithelial lymphocytes from the gut. The chain carries TRBV5-1 and TRBJ2-3; 8 nucleotides line up with TRBD2. CDR3: CASRSGSLADTQYF. The CDR3 DNA follows: TGCGCCAGCAGGAGCGGGAGTCTGGCAGATACGCAGTATTTT.